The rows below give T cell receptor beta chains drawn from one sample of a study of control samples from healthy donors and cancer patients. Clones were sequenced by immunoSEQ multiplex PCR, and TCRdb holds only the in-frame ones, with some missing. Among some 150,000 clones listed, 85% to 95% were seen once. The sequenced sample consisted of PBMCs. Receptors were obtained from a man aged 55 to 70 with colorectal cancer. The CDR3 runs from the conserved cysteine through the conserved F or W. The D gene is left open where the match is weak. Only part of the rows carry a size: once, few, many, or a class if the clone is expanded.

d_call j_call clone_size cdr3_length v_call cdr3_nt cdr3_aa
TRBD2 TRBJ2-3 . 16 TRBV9 TGTGCCAGCAGCGTAGAGATAACTAGCGGCACAGATACGCAGTATTTT CASSVEITSGTDTQYF
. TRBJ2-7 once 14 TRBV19 TGTGCCAGTAGTATCCGGCCGGGTGGGAACGAGCAGTACTTC CASSIRPGGNEQYF
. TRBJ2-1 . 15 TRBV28 TGTGCCAGCAGTTTAACCGATAGCTCCTACAATGAGCAGTTCTTC CASSLTDSSYNEQFF
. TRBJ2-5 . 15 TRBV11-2 TGTGCCAGCAGCTCCCAAGGATCGGGAGTAGAGACCCAGTACTTC CASSSQGSGVETQYF
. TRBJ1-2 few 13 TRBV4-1 TGCGCCAGCAGCCAAGACGGTAACTATGGCTACACCTTC CASSQDGNYGYTF
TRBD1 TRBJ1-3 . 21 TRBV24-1 TGTGCCACCAGTGATTTTTTACGGGACAGGGGCGACGATCAGCCTGGAAACACCATATATTTT CATSDFLRDRGDDQPGNTIYF
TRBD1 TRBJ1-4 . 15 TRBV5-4 TGTGCCAGCAGCTCGGCAGGGACAGGGTTTGAAAAACTGTTTTTT CASSSAGTGFEKLFF
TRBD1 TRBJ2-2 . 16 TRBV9 TGTGCCAGCAGCGTAGCGGACAGGGGACACACCGGGGAGCTGTTTTTT CASSVADRGHTGELFF
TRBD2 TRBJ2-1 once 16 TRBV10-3 TGTGCCATCGCCACAGGCTACCGGGGGGGCTACAATGAGCAGTTCTTC CAIATGYRGGYNEQFF
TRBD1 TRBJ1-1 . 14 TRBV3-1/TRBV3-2 TGTGCCAGCACTTGGACAGGGGGAAACACTGAAGCTTTCTTT CASTWTGGNTEAFF
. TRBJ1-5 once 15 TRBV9 TGTGCCAGCAGCTCAGAAGCGGGGACGAATCAGCCCCAGCATTTT CASSSEAGTNQPQHF
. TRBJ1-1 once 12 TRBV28 TGTGCCAGCAGTTTGGAACTTCAAAGTGCTTTCTTT CASSLELQSAFF
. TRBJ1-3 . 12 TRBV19 TGTGCCAGCCAGAGCTCTGGAAACACCATATATTTT CASQSSGNTIYF
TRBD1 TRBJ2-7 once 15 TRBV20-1 TGCAGTGCCAGTGGACAGGGCCTAAGGTCCTACGAGCAGTACTTC CSASGQGLRSYEQYF
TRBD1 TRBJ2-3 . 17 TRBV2 TGTGCCAGCAGTGAAGATTGGCAGGGGGCCGGAACAGATACGCAGTATTTT CASSEDWQGAGTDTQYF
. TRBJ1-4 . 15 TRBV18 TGTGCCAGCTCACCACCAGGGGGGAGTAATGAAAAACTGTTTTTT CASSPPGGSNEKLFF
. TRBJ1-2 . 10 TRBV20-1 TGCAGTGCCCCTGCGGGCGGCTACACCTTC CSAPAGGYTF
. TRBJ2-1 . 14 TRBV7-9 TGTGCCAGCAGCTTAGCGTTCGGGGCTGATGAGCAGTTCTTC CASSLAFGADEQFF
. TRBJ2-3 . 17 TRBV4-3 TGCGCCAGCAGCCAAGATTGGTCAGGGGGAGGGACAGATACGCAGTATTTT CASSQDWSGGGTDTQYF
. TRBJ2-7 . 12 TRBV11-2 TGTGCCAGCAGCTTAGTCTTCTACGAGCAGTACTTC CASSLVFYEQYF
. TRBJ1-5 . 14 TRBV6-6 TGTGCCAGCATTCTCGACAACCACAATCAGCCCCAGCATTTT CASILDNHNQPQHF
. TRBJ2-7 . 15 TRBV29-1 TGCAGCGTCTTTACGGGACAAATTGCCCCCTACGAGCAGTACTTC CSVFTGQIAPYEQYF
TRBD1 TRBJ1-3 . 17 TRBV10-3 TGTGCCATCAGTGACCAACCGGGACAGCGCTCTGGAAACACCATATATTTT CAISDQPGQRSGNTIYF
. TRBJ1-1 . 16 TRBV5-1 TGCGCCAGCAGCTCGGAAGGGACGGCCGCAGGCACTGAAGCTTTCTTT CASSSEGTAAGTEAFF
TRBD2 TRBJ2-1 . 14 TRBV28 TGTGCCAGCAGGAAGCGGGGGGCTGGGGATGAGCAGTTCTTC CASRKRGAGDEQFF
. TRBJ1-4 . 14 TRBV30 TGTGCCTGGAGTAGTCAGGGGATGGGTGAAAAACTGTTTTTT CAWSSQGMGEKLFF
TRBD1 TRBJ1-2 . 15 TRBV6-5 TGTGCCAGCAGCCTTCGGGGGGCCAGGGGGGATGGCTACACCTTC CASSLRGARGDGYTF
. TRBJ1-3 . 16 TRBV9 TGTGCCAGCAGCGTATCCGTGGGCCTCTCTGGAAACACCATATATTTT CASSVSVGLSGNTIYF
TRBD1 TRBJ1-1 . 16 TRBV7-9 TGTGCCAGCAGCGCTGATTCCGGGACAGGGGGCCCTGAAGCTTTCTTT CASSADSGTGGPEAFF
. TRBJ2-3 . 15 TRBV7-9 TGTGCCAGCAGCCCCCGGGACACAACCACAGATACGCAGTATTTT CASSPRDTTTDTQYF
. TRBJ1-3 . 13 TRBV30 TGTGCCTGGAACGGGCAGGCGGGAAACACCATATATTTT CAWNGQAGNTIYF
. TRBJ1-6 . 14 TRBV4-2 TGTGCCAGCAGCCAAGGAGGTTCTGGCTCACCCCTCCACTTT CASSQGGSGSPLHF
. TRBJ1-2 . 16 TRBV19 TGTGCCAGTAGTATATTCCGGGGAAATCAAAACTATGGCTACACCTTC CASSIFRGNQNYGYTF
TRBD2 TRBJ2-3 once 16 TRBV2 TGTGCCAGCAGTCAAATACTAGCGGGGGGCGCAGATACGCAGTATTTT CASSQILAGGADTQYF
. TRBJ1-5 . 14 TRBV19 TGTGCCAGTAGTGGGTTCGGTTACAATCAGCCCCAGCATTTT CASSGFGYNQPQHF
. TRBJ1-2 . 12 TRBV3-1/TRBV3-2 TGTGCCAGCAGCTCCTGGCAGGGTGGCTACACCTTC CASSSWQGGYTF